Sequencing of this TCR beta chain was carried out in a study of cytomegalovirus exposure and HLA in healthy donors. In the study overall: According to later analysis, the same platform produced the 110 or so validation and under 700 first-cohort repertoires.

Findings and caveats of the study: The investigators catalogued 164 TCR beta chains as cytomegalovirus-associated.

The donors were part of the approximately 130-subject validation cohort, which stood apart from the 666-subject first cohort. Concerning this clone itself: Its antigen is still unknown.

Only in-frame clones appear in the TCRdb table, and some are missing; sequencing was by immunoSEQ multiplex PCR. The repertoire includes roughly 330,000 clones, about 90% of them detected once, and roughly 1.2% sits in the top ten. Germline V gene data show CDR1 as SGHDT and CDR2 as YYEEEE. Trimming shortened V by 5 bases and J by 6 bases, and 18 bases separated the two germline ends. The CDR3 extends over 16 amino acids. The TCR sequence derives from a woman in her twenties or thirties in good health and CMV-seropositive. This chain connects TRBV5-6 to TRBJ1-6, with D tentatively TRBD1 (6 bases). The specimen sequenced was PBMCs. CDR3 nucleotide sequence: TGTGCCAGCAGTCACAGGGAGCTTAACCTTAATTCACCCCTCCACTTT. It encodes CASSHRELNLNSPLHF.